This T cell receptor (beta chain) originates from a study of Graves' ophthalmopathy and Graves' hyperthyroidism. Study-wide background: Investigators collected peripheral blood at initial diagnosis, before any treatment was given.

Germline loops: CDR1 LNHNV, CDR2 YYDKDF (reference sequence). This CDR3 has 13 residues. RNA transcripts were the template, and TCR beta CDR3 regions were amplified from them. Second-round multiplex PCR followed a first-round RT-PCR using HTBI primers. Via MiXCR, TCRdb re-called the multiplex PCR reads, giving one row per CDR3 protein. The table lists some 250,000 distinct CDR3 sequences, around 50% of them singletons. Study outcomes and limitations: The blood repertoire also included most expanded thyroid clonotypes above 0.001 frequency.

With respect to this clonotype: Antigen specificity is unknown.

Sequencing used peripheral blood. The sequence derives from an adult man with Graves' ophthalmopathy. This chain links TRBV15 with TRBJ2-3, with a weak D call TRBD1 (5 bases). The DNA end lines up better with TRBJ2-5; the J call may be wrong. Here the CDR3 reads CATSREGQGTQYF. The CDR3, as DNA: TGTGCCACCAGCAGAGAAGGCCAGGGGACCCAGTACTTC.